The clone carrying this TCR beta chain was seen only a few times. Under the authors' procedure: Counts of nucleated cells, estimated from reference gene primer amplification, were obtained. Repertoires were generated with immunoSEQ multiplex PCR, while TCRdb's copy carries only in-frame clones and drops some. That table gives V, J and clone size, and the DNA gave D and trimming. The sample records roughly 72,000 clones, 79% being singletons. The data were taken from a study of blood T cell repertoires in COVID-19. On the study more broadly: Acute and convalescent COVID-19 specimens originated in the United States, Italy and Spain. The analysed material was cDNA or gDNA that came from T cells, B-cell-depleted T cells, or PBMCs.

This CDR3 has 14 amino acids. The V end was cut by 4 bases, the J end by 2 bases, with 10 bases between. Germline CDR1 is SGHRS and CDR2 is YFSETQ. Material: peripheral blood. The chain carries TRBV5-1 and TRBJ1-5; D uncertain. The clonotype originates from a woman of 80 years or more with active or convalescent COVID-19. Here the CDR3 reads CASSLDVGNQPQHF. The CDR3 nucleotides are TGCGCCAGCAGCCTAGATGTTGGCAATCAGCCCCAGCATTTT.